What follows are 18 T cell receptor beta chains derived from one specimen sequenced in a study of T cell responses to AZD1222 COVID-19 vaccine. Clones were read by immunoSEQ multiplex PCR, and TCRdb kept only the in-frame ones, dropping some. The sample has some 120,000 clones, 90% to 95% seen once. This sample comprised peripheral blood, obtained on day 0 of AZD1222 vaccination. Source of these receptors: an adult in good health.

As for this clone: Other DNA sequences in the sample encode the same CDR3. V gene TRBV6-4 combines with J gene TRBJ2-2; 12 positions match TRBD2. In germline, CDR1 is MRHNA, CDR2 SNTAGT. The CDR3 covers 15 residues. After removal of 6 bases from V and 3 bases from J, the junction contained 2 bases not matched to a gene. CDR3: CASSRLAGDTGELFF. CDR3 nucleotides: TGTGCCAGCAGCCGACTAGCGGGAGACACCGGGGAGCTGTTTTTT.

V and J are TRBV15 and TRBJ1-6, with D perhaps TRBD1 (5 bases). CDR1 is LNHNV, CDR2 YYDKDF, per germline (reference sequence). The CDR3 length is 15 residues. Trimming took off 5 bases at V and 6 bases at J, with 14 bases between the two ends. CDR3 sequence: CATSGGAVGNSPLHF. Here the CDR3 DNA reads TGTGCCACCAGCGGGGGAGCGGTGGGTAATTCACCCCTCCACTTT. Drawing the rest from reference TRBV15 and TRBJ1-6, the complete variable domain is DAMVIQNPRYQVTQFGKPVTLSCSQTLNHNVMYWYQQKSSQAPKLLFHYYDKDFNNEADTPDNFQSRRPNTSFCFLDIRSPGLGDTAMYLCATSGGAVGNSPLHFGNGTRLTVT.

The chain couples TRBV5-4 to TRBJ1-3, with D uncertain. From germline, CDR1 is SGHNT and CDR2 YYREEE (reference sequence). CDR3 length equals 14 residues. Trimming took 3 bases from V and 1 from J, leaving 8 bases between them. CDR3 sequence: CASSSQGSGNTIYF. Written as DNA, the CDR3 is TGTGCCAGCAGCTCTCAAGGGTCTGGAAACACCATATATTTT.

This chain connects TRBV4-1 to TRBJ2-7; D unclear. Trimming cost V 0 bases and J 7 bases, with 7 bases left between them. This CDR3 region has 12 residues. The germline V gene has CDR1 MGHRA and CDR2 YSYEKL. CDR3 sequence (DNA): TGCGCCAGCAGCCAAGACGTAGAGGAGCAGTACTTC. It specifies CASSQDVEEQYF.

Only one count was recorded for this clone. The genes are TRBV5-1 and TRBJ2-2, with TRBD2 identical over 10 bases. The CDR3 spans 15 residues. The V and J ends lost 4 bases and 1 base, in that order; junction bases with no gene match: 1. The V gene's germline CDR1 is SGHRS and CDR2 YFSETQ. CDR3 DNA sequence: TGCGCCAGCAGCCGGACTAGCGGGAACACCGGGGAGCTGTTTTTT. Protein product: CASSRTSGNTGELFF.

The genes are TRBV7-9 and TRBJ2-1; perhaps TRBD2 as D (6 bases). Germline CDR1 reads SEHNR; CDR2 reads FQNEAQ (reference sequence). The CDR3 contains 16 residues. With 4 bases removed from V and 2 bases from J, the gap between germline ends came to 15 bases. The CDR3 nucleotides are TGTGCCAGCAGCTACTACATGGGGGGAACCTACAATGAGCAGTTCTTC. Amino acid sequence: CASSYYMGGTYNEQFF.

The CDR3: CASTLGDRGGTEAFF. DNA of the CDR3: TGTGCCAGCACCCTGGGTGACAGGGGCGGCACTGAAGCTTTCTTT. The gene calls are TRBV21-1 and TRBJ1-1; the DNA was not used to check the table's D call, TRBD1. TRBV21-1 is classified as a pseudogene. This CDR3 is 15 amino acids long.

The chain employs TRBV29-1 and TRBJ1-5; D gene uncertain. Looked up from germline, CDR1 is SQVTM and CDR2 is ANQGSEA. V was cut by 7 bases and J by 7 bases, with 11 bases left in between. The CDR3 sequence is 11 residues long. The CDR3 spells CSGKGRQPQHF. CDR3 DNA sequence: TGCAGCGGCAAGGGTCGGCAGCCCCAGCATTTT.

This clone has just a few counts. The J gene is TRBJ2-2, the V gene TRBV11-3; D is unclear. Germline V gene data show CDR1 as SGHNT and CDR2 as YENEEA. V was trimmed by 5 bases and J by 7 bases, leaving 5 bases between them. The CDR3 runs to 11 residues. This CDR3 reads CASSPGGELFF. Here the CDR3 DNA reads TGTGCCAGCAGCCCCGGCGGGGAGCTGTTTTTT.

The chain couples TRBV7-9 to TRBJ1-2; a weak D match, TRBD1 (6 bases). In germline, CDR1 is SEHNR, CDR2 FQNEAQ (reference sequence). V lost 5 bases to trimming and J lost 4 bases, with 14 bases between them. The CDR3 is 14 residues long. CDR3 sequence (DNA): TGTGCCAGCAGCCCCCCACAGGGCCTCTATGGCTACACCTTC. The encoded protein is CASSPPQGLYGYTF.

V and J are TRBV5-6 and TRBJ2-7, with 7 bases fitting TRBD1. The CDR3 consists of 15 residues. Germline V gene data show CDR1 as SGHDT and CDR2 as YYEEEE. V lost 3 bases and J lost 3; bases outside the gene matches: 9. As DNA, the CDR3 is TGTGCCAGCAGCTCACTATACAGGGGAGACTACGAGCAGTACTTC. This sequence encodes CASSSLYRGDYEQYF.

This clone has a single count. The chain joins TRBV4-2 to TRBJ2-1; TRBD1 matches at 8 bases. Germline V gene lookup returns CDR1 LGHNA and CDR2 YNFKEQ. The length of the CDR3 is 13 residues. The ends lost 5 bases at V and 8 bases at J; junction bases unmatched: 5. The CDR3 region is CASSFQGADEQFF. CDR3 sequence (DNA): TGTGCCAGCAGCTTTCAGGGGGCAGATGAGCAGTTCTTC.

This clone was detected only once. The chain recombines TRBV30 with TRBJ1-6, with D possibly matching TRBD1 (5 bases). The CDR3 spans 10 residues. Trimming pared 5 bases from V and 10 bases from J, leaving 6 bases between. Germline V lookup: CDR1 GTSNPN, CDR2 SVGIG (reference sequence). CDR3 nucleotide sequence: TGTGCCTGGGACAGATCACCCCTCCACTTT. Translating it yields CAWDRSPLHF.

This clone was seen only a few times. The chain recombines TRBV29-1 with TRBJ2-1; D possibly corresponds to TRBD2 (7 bases). The germline gives CDR1 SQVTM, CDR2 ANQGSEA. The CDR3 is made up of 11 amino acids. Trimming removed 6 bases at V and 8 bases at J, with 11 bases between. This CDR3 is CSVWGGHEQFF. CDR3 in DNA: TGCAGCGTGTGGGGGGGGCATGAGCAGTTCTTC.

CDR3 DNA: TGTGCCAGCAGTTATCTAGCGGGAGTGGTCACAGATACGCAGTATTTT. Protein product: CASSYLAGVVTDTQYF. J is TRBJ2-3 and V is TRBV27, with 10 bases matching TRBD2. The CDR3 has 16 residues. CDR1 and CDR2 from the germline V gene are MNHEY and SMNVEV (reference sequence). Trimming at V came to 4 bases and at J to 2 bases, leaving 6 bases not matched to a gene.

This sequence joins TRBV6-5 and TRBJ2-5; 7 bases fit TRBD1. With V trimmed by 4 bases and J by 7 bases, 15 bases remained unmatched. The CDR3 has 16 amino acids. CDR1 and CDR2 from the germline V gene are MNHEY and SVGAGI. The CDR3 nucleotides read TGTGCCAGCAGTTCGGGTCCAGGGGGAGAAAGGGTGACCCAGTACTTC. Encoded protein: CASSSGPGGERVTQYF.

This sequence joins TRBV6-4 and TRBJ2-3, with a weak D call TRBD2 (5 bases). Germline V gene lookup returns CDR1 MRHNA and CDR2 SNTAGT. CDR3 size: 15 residues. Trimming took 3 bases from V and 8 from J, leaving 18 bases between them. CDR3 sequence (DNA): TGTGCCAGCAGTGAATTTGAAGGAGGTTCCGGTACGCAGTATTTT. This translates into CASSEFEGGSGTQYF.

The rearrangement links TRBV5-8 to TRBJ1-2; possibly TRBD1 for D (6 bases). Germline lookup yields CDR1 SGHTS and CDR2 YDEGEE. The CDR3 length is 15 residues. With 5 bases removed from V and 8 bases from J, the gap between germline ends came to 22 bases. CDR3 in amino acids: CASRKDTGFLGGYTF. CDR3 coding DNA: TGTGCCAGCAGGAAGGACACAGGGTTTTTAGGAGGCTACACCTTC.